Shown below are 12 T cell receptor beta chains from a single sample sequenced in a study of CD8 T cells in ankylosing spondylitis. Findings and caveats of the study: One TCR beta motif, made up of 7 or 8 highly homologous variants, appeared characteristic of ankylosing spondylitis blood.

TCRdb re-called the 5' RACE reads with MiXCR, one entry per CDR3 protein. In the table there are about 800,000 distinct CDR3 sequences, about 10% of which are singletons. Their cognate antigens are unknown. Specimen: blood, either unsorted or a sorted T cell fraction (not recorded which). These receptors all come from a male donor with ankylosing spondylitis.

This clonotype occurred a few times. The chain joins TRBV3-1 to TRBJ2-7; D may be TRBD1 (5 bases). Per the germline V gene, CDR1 is LGHDT and CDR2 is YNNKEL (reference sequence). This CDR3 spans 14 amino acids. The V end lost 1 base, the J end lost 3 bases, and 10 bases lay between the germline ends. DNA for the CDR3: TGTGCCAGCAGCCAAGGACAGTCTTTCTACGAGCAGTACTTC. Encoded protein: CASSQGQSFYEQYF.

This chain links TRBV20-1 with TRBJ2-1, with 11 positions matching TRBD2. Germline values: CDR1 DFQATT, CDR2 SNEGSKA (reference sequence). Trimming took 6 bases from V and 2 from J; bases not matched to a gene: 6. This CDR3 region has 15 residues. The CDR3 here is CSALGLAVTYNEQFF. Written as DNA, the CDR3 is TGCAGTGCCCTGGGACTAGCGGTGACCTACAATGAGCAGTTCTTC.

A few counts support this clonotype. The rearrangement uses TRBV12-3 or TRBV12-4 and TRBJ2-5; D uncertain. The CDR3 has 13 amino acids. With 1 base removed from V and 5 bases from J, the gap between germline ends came to 8 bases. CDR3 DNA sequence: TGTGCCAGCAGTTTAGGAGAGGATGAGACCCAGTACTTC. Protein sequence: CASSLGEDETQYF.

This clonotype was recorded a few times. For the CDR3, the DNA is TGCAGTGCTAGAGGGCGCTACATGGGACTAGCGGTCCGGGAGACCCAGTACTTC. Its protein product is CSARGRYMGLAVRETQYF. The chain joins TRBV20-1 to TRBJ2-5; 11 nucleotides match TRBD2. Unmatched junction bases numbered 15, after V lost 1 base and J lost 5 bases. Germline lookup yields CDR1 DFQATT and CDR2 SNEGSKA (reference sequence). The CDR3 is made up of 18 amino acids.

Of note for this clonotype: A junction boundary mismatches the germline segment, possibly from a read error. The CDR3 protein is CSARVVRGASYSEQFF. For the CDR3, the DNA is TGCAGTGCTAGAGTTGTCCGGGGGGCTTCCTACAGTGAGCAGTTCTTC. The chain employs TRBV20-1 and TRBJ2-1; tentatively, D is TRBD2 (7 bases). Germline values: CDR1 DFQATT, CDR2 SNEGSKA (reference sequence). The CDR3 has 16 amino acids.

This sequence joins TRBV11-1 and TRBJ2-3, with 10 bases that match TRBD2. V shed 5 bases and J 1 base; nucleotides not matched to a gene: 15. The CDR3 runs to 19 residues. Germline loops: CDR1 SGHAT, CDR2 FQDESV (reference sequence). CDR3 sequence: CASSPGKGWTSGGTDTQYF. The CDR3 coding sequence is TGTGCCAGCAGCCCCGGTAAAGGGTGGACTAGCGGAGGCACAGATACGCAGTATTTT.

The V gene is TRBV15, the J gene TRBJ1-6, with D maybe TRBD1 (5 bases). Trimming removed 3 bases at V and 9 bases at J, with 21 bases between. The germline CDR1 and CDR2 sequences are LNHNV and YYDKDF (reference sequence). The CDR3 totals 17 residues. This CDR3 reads CATSRLRDDSFGSPLHF. CDR3 nucleotide sequence: TGTGCCACCAGCAGGCTCCGGGACGACTCCTTCGGTTCACCCCTCCACTTT. Full variable domain (missing parts from reference TRBV15 and TRBJ1-6): DAMVIQNPRYQVTQFGKPVTLSCSQTLNHNVMYWYQQKSSQAPKLLFHYYDKDFNNEADTPDNFQSRRPNTSFCFLDIRSPGLGDTAMYLCATSRLRDDSFGSPLHFGNGTRLTVT.

This clonotype was counted at least ten times. The rearrangement links TRBV20-1 to TRBJ2-7; 11 nucleotides agree with TRBD1. V dropped 4 bases and J dropped 5; count of bases not matched to a gene: 4. The CDR3 loop spans 13 amino acids. Germline CDR1 is DFQATT and CDR2 is SNEGSKA (reference sequence). The CDR3 sequence is CSAIGQGANEQYF. The CDR3 DNA follows: TGCAGTGCTATTGGACAGGGGGCGAACGAGCAGTACTTC.

This chain joins TRBV7-9 and TRBJ2-5; D uncertain. The germline V gene encodes CDR1 SEHNR and CDR2 FQNEAQ (reference sequence). The CDR3 extends over 12 amino acids. V dropped 6 bases and J dropped 5 bases, with 10 bases sitting between them. CDR3 residues: CASRGVEETQYF. CDR3 nucleotides: TGTGCCAGCAGGGGCGTTGAGGAGACCCAGTACTTC. The full variable domain, with the rest looked up from reference TRBV7-9 and TRBJ2-5, is DTGVSQNPRHKITKRGQNVTFRCDPISEHNRLYWYRQTLGQGPEFLTYFQNEAQLEKSRLLSDRFSAERPKGSFSTLEIQRTEQGDSAMYLCASRGVEETQYFGPGTRLLVL.

The chain links TRBV11-2 to TRBJ2-1; maybe TRBD2 (6 bases). Trimming pared 5 bases from V and 2 bases from J, leaving 10 bases between. The germline V gene has CDR1 SGHAT and CDR2 FQNNGV. This CDR3 contains 14 residues. This chain's CDR3 is CASSLGSAYNEQFF. CDR3 bases: TGTGCCAGCAGCCTCGGGAGCGCCTACAATGAGCAGTTCTTC. Looking up the rest from reference TRBV11-2 and TRBJ2-1 gives the full variable domain: EAGVAQSPRYKIIEKRQSVAFWCNPISGHATLYWYQQILGQGPKLLIQFQNNGVVDDSQLPKDRFSAERLKGVDSTLKIQPAKLEDSAVYLCASSLGSAYNEQFFGPGTRLTVL.

This clonotype was observed at least ten times. The chain links TRBV20-1 to TRBJ1-2, with 10 bases matching TRBD1. V trimming: 6 bases; J trimming: 3 bases; junction bases outside the gene matches: 4. Germline V lookup: CDR1 DFQATT, CDR2 SNEGSKA (reference sequence). There are 13 residues in the CDR3. In DNA form, the CDR3 reads TGCAGTGCCAGGACAGGGGGGGACTATGGCTACACCTTC. Translation: CSARTGGDYGYTF.

A few counts support this clonotype. The V call is TRBV5-1, the J call TRBJ1-1; possibly TRBD1 for D (5 bases). V was cut by 0 bases and J by 1 base, with 10 bases left in between. The CDR3 length is 15 residues. Germline values: CDR1 SGHRS, CDR2 YFSETQ. In nucleotides, the CDR3 is TGCGCCAGCAGCTTGGGACAGCCTTCGAACACTGAAGCTTTCTTT. Protein product: CASSLGQPSNTEAFF.